The text below deals with one TCR beta chain. Its antigen is as yet unknown. Profiling relied on immunoSEQ multiplex PCR, and the TCRdb table lists in-frame clones only, not all of them. This table holds roughly 130,000 clones, around nine tenths found once. Looked up from germline, CDR1 is SGHVS and CDR2 is FNYEAQ. V dropped 5 bases and J dropped 7; count of bases not matched to a gene: 11. The CDR3 covers 16 residues. Time point reported: blood 2 weeks post-SBRT. Treatment meaning: 15 Gy SBRT to primary tumor, nephrectomy 4 weeks later. Clear cell pathology was present in this patient's renal cell carcinoma. The data stem from a study of radiation and T cells in renal cell carcinoma. At the level of the study: Nephrectomy followed 15 Gy stereotactic body radiation by 4 weeks.

Broader study findings: Baseline intratumoral clonotype presence is unknown without pretreatment biopsies.

Sequenced here: blood, sampled from a patient whose treatment included radiotherapy and nephrectomy. J is TRBJ2-1 and V is TRBV7-6, with 10 bases identical to TRBD2. The receptor's source is a woman in her sixties or seventies with renal cell carcinoma. The CDR3 DNA is TGTGCCAGCAGCCCCCTCACTAGCGGGGTAAGGAATGAGCAGTTCTTC. It codes for CASSPLTSGVRNEQFF.